Listed below are T cell receptor beta chains from one sample, sequenced in a study of blood T cells in healthy people across ages. One entry per CDR3 protein results from TCRdb running MiXCR on the 5' RACE reads. The table lists about 1.1 million distinct CDR3 sequences, roughly two fifths of them singletons. Material for sequencing was blood. These receptors all come from a man between 18 and 35 years old in good health. Both conserved end residues are part of each CDR3. Fields, in order: CDR3 length, V gene, D gene, J gene, clone size, CDR3 protein, CDR3 DNA. A D gene is named only where the DNA matches it firmly. Some rows mark clone size as missing; the rest say once, few, many or name a class of expanded clone.

13	TRBV12-3/TRBV12-4	TRBD1	TRBJ1-1	NA	CASSPGTELEAFF	TGTGCCAGCAGCCCTGGGACAGAACTTGAGGCTTTCTTT
15	TRBV19	NA	TRBJ2-1	NA	CASSIRQTIYNEQFF	TGTGCCAGTAGTATACGGCAGACCATTTACAATGAGCAGTTCTTC
14	TRBV5-6	NA	TRBJ2-7	NA	CASSLEPETYEQYF	TGTGCCAGCAGCTTGGAGCCGGAAACCTACGAGCAGTACTTC
17	TRBV10-3	NA	TRBJ2-3	NA	CAISEPNPSGVTDTQYF	TGTGCCATCAGTGAGCCGAATCCGAGCGGAGTCACAGATACGCAGTATTTT
12	TRBV12-3/TRBV12-4	NA	TRBJ2-3	few	CASSSLPDTQYF	TGTGCCAGCAGTTCCCTACCCGATACGCAGTATTTT
14	TRBV20-1	NA	TRBJ2-3	few	CSAKTVVITDTQYF	TGCAGTGCTAAGACAGTAGTTATCACAGATACGCAGTATTTT
15	TRBV7-8	TRBD1	TRBJ2-3	NA	CASSPWGQGSDTQYF	TGTGCCAGCAGCCCTTGGGGACAGGGGTCAGATACGCAGTATTTT
16	TRBV5-1	NA	TRBJ2-7	NA	CASSRSVDPTSYEQYF	TGCGCCAGCAGCCGTTCAGTTGACCCCACGTCCTACGAGCAGTACTTC
17	TRBV6-5	TRBD1	TRBJ1-2	few	CASSYARDRERNYGYTF	TGTGCCAGCAGTTACGCCCGGGACAGGGAACGTAACTATGGCTACACCTTC
15	TRBV2	TRBD2	TRBJ2-5	few	CASSDEAGGKETQYF	TGTGCCAGCAGTGATGAAGCGGGGGGTAAAGAGACCCAGTACTTC
18	TRBV20-1	TRBD2	TRBJ2-3	NA	CSASVLVAGGPAPDTQYF	TGCAGTGCGTCCGTCTTAGTAGCGGGGGGGCCGGCTCCAGATACGCAGTATTTT
16	TRBV6-1	NA	TRBJ2-3	NA	CASSKNYGATTDTQYF	TGTGCCAGCAGTAAAAACTACGGTGCTACCACAGATACGCAGTATTTT
13	TRBV7-9	NA	TRBJ1-2	NA	CASSVVADYGYTF	TGTGCCAGCAGCGTAGTGGCGGACTATGGCTACACCTTC
14	TRBV20-1	NA	TRBJ1-1	NA	CSASSEVVNTEAFF	TGCAGTGCTAGTAGTGAGGTGGTGAACACTGAAGCTTTCTTT
15	TRBV6-4	NA	TRBJ2-1	NA	CASSDEWGAYNEQFF	TGTGCCAGCAGTGACGAGTGGGGGGCCTACAATGAGCAGTTCTTC
15	TRBV15	NA	TRBJ1-1	NA	CATSRDRARETEAFF	TGTGCCACCAGCAGAGATAGGGCCCGGGAGACTGAAGCTTTCTTT
16	TRBV27	TRBD2	TRBJ2-2	NA	CASSLSTSGASGELFF	TGTGCCAGCAGTTTATCGACTAGCGGGGCGTCCGGGGAGCTGTTTTTT
15	TRBV27	TRBD2	TRBJ2-3	NA	CASSSRTSGVDTQYF	TGTGCCAGCAGTTCTCGGACTAGCGGGGTAGATACGCAGTATTTT
14	TRBV7-7	NA	TRBJ2-3	NA	CASSLNRSPDTQYF	TGTGCCAGCAGCTTAAACAGGAGCCCAGATACGCAGTATTTT
15	TRBV7-9	TRBD1	TRBJ2-3	few	CASSPTGLTTDTQYF	TGTGCCAGCAGCCCGACAGGGCTTACCACAGATACGCAGTATTTT
14	TRBV20-1	NA	TRBJ1-2	NA	CSARTAGEGYGYTF	TGCAGTGCGAGAACCGCAGGGGAGGGCTATGGCTACACCTTC
15	TRBV7-2	NA	TRBJ2-6	NA	CASSDTLSGANVLTF	TGTGCCAGCAGCGATACACTCTCTGGGGCCAACGTCCTGACTTTC
16	TRBV7-3	TRBD2	TRBJ2-1	few	CASSLLAGALYNEQFF	TGTGCCAGCAGCTTACTAGCGGGGGCGTTATACAATGAGCAGTTCTTC
16	TRBV7-2	TRBD1	TRBJ2-5	NA	CASSLIPGQGNETQYF	TGTGCCAGCAGCTTAATACCGGGACAGGGTAACGAGACCCAGTACTTC
13	TRBV29-1	NA	TRBJ1-2	few	CSAVADSNYGYTF	TGCAGCGCTGTAGCGGACAGCAACTATGGCTACACCTTC
14	TRBV25-1	NA	TRBJ2-1	few	CASSVDSGYNEQFF	TGTGCCAGCAGTGTCGATTCCGGATACAATGAGCAGTTCTTC
14	TRBV12-3/TRBV12-4	NA	TRBJ1-5	NA	CASSIRDSNQPQHF	TGTGCCAGCAGCATCCGGGACAGCAATCAGCCCCAGCATTTT
14	TRBV5-1	NA	TRBJ1-4	NA	CASSLSEIDEKLFF	TGCGCCAGCAGCTTGTCCGAGATCGATGAAAAACTGTTTTTT
15	TRBV6-5	TRBD1	TRBJ2-4	few	CAAMASTGAKNIQYF	TGTGCCGCCATGGCTTCGACAGGGGCTAAAAACATTCAGTACTTC
15	TRBV18	NA	TRBJ2-3	NA	CASSPRTGMTDTQYF	TGTGCCAGCTCACCGAGAACGGGGATGACAGATACGCAGTATTTT
15	TRBV6-2/TRBV6-3	TRBD2	TRBJ2-1	NA	CASSYTAGGRNEQFF	TGTGCCAGCAGTTACACGGCGGGGGGGCGGAATGAGCAGTTCTTC
14	TRBV10-3	TRBD1	TRBJ2-7	NA	CAISEGTETYEQYF	TGTGCCATCAGTGAAGGGACAGAGACCTACGAGCAGTACTTC
15	TRBV11-2	NA	TRBJ1-1	NA	CASSLERYGNTEAFF	TGTGCCAGCAGTCTCGAGAGGTACGGTAACACTGAAGCTTTCTTT
15	TRBV6-5	TRBD1	TRBJ2-3	few	CASTPDRRGTDTQYF	TGTGCCAGCACACCGGACAGGCGAGGCACAGATACGCAGTATTTT
15	TRBV27	NA	TRBJ1-3	NA	CASSSHAELGNTIYF	TGTGCCAGCAGTTCCCACGCAGAACTTGGAAACACCATATATTTT
16	TRBV6-4	NA	TRBJ2-3	few	CASSEKRDSDLDTQYF	TGTGCCAGCAGTGAAAAAAGGGACTCGGACCTGGATACGCAGTATTTT
14	TRBV29-1	NA	TRBJ2-7	NA	CSVRGEVSSYEQYF	TGCAGCGTTCGGGGTGAGGTTAGCTCCTACGAGCAGTACTTC
15	TRBV5-1	NA	TRBJ1-1	few	CASSRDPADGTEAFF	TGCGCCAGCAGCAGAGACCCGGCGGATGGCACTGAAGCTTTCTTT
15	TRBV7-9	TRBD1	TRBJ2-5	few	CASSSLQGEEETQYF	TGTGCCAGCAGCTCACTACAGGGGGAAGAAGAGACCCAGTACTTC
16	TRBV11-2	NA	TRBJ1-2	few	CASSLDIGTREGGYTF	TGTGCCAGCAGCTTAGACATTGGTACCAGGGAGGGTGGCTACACCTTC
13	TRBV12-3/TRBV12-4	TRBD1	TRBJ1-2	once	CASSPQGVDGYTF	TGTGCCAGCAGTCCCCAGGGGGTCGATGGCTACACCTTC